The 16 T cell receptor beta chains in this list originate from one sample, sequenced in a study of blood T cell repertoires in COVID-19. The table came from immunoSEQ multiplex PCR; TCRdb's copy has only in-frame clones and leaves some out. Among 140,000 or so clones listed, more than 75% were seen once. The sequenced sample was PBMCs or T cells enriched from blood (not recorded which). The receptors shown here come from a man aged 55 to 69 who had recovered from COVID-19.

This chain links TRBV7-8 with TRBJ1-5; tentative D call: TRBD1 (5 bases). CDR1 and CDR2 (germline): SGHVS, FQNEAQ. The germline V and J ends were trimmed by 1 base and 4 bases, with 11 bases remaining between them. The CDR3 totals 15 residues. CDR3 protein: CASSLGLGGNQPQHF. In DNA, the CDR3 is TGTGCCAGCAGCTTAGGTCTGGGGGGAAATCAGCCCCAGCATTTT.

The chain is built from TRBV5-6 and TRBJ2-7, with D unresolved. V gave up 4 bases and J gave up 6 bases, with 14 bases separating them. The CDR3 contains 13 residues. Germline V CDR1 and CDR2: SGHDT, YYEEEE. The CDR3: CASSLPSAPEQYF. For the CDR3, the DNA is TGTGCCAGCAGCCTACCGTCTGCTCCCGAGCAGTACTTC.

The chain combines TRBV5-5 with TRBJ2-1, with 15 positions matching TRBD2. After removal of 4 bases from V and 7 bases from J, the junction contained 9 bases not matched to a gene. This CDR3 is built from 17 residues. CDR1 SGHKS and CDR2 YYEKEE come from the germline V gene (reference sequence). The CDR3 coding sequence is TGTGCCAGCAGCGCCACCGGGACTAGCGGGGGGAGGAATGAGCAGTTCTTC. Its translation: CASSATGTSGGRNEQFF.

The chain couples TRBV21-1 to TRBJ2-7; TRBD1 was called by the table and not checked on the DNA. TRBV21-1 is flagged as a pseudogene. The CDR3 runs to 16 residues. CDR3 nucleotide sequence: TGTGCCAGCAGCAAAGAGGTAAAGGGGCCGCCCTACGAGCAGTACTTC. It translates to CASSKEVKGPPYEQYF.

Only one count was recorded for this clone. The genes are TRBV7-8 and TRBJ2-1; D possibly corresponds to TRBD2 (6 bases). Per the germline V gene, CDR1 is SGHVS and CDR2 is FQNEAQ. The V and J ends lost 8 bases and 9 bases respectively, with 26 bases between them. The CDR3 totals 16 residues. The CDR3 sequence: CASAVNGLGGSGEQFF. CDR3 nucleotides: TGTGCCAGCGCTGTGAACGGACTTGGGGGGAGTGGTGAGCAGTTCTTC.

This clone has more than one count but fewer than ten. The CDR3 coding sequence is TGTGCCAGCAGCTTGGAGAGCTATAATTCACCCCTCCACTTT. Residues: CASSLESYNSPLHF. V and J are TRBV5-4 and TRBJ1-6; D unresolved. CDR1 is SGHNT and CDR2 is YYREEE in the germline V gene (reference sequence). This CDR3 is built from 14 residues. V was pared by 0 bases and J by 3 bases, with 4 bases between.

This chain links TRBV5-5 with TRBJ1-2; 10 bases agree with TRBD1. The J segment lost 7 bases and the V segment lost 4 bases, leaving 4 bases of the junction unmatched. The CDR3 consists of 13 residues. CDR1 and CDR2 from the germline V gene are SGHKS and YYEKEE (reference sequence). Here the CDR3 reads CASSPTGGIGYTF. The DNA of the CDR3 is TGTGCCAGCAGCCCGACAGGGGGCATTGGCTACACCTTC.

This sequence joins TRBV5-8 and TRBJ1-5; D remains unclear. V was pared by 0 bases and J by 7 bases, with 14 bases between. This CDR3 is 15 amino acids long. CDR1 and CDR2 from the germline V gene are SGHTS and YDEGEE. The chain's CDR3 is CASSLVRGIGQPQHF. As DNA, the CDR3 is TGTGCCAGCAGCTTGGTTCGGGGAATCGGGCAGCCCCAGCATTTT.

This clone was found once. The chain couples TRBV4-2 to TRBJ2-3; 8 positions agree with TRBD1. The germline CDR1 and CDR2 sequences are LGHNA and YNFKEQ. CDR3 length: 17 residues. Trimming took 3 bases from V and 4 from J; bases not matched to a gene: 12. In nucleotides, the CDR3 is TGTGCCAGCAGCCAGGGATCGGACAGGGTCGGGGCAGATACGCAGTATTTT. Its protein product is CASSQGSDRVGADTQYF.

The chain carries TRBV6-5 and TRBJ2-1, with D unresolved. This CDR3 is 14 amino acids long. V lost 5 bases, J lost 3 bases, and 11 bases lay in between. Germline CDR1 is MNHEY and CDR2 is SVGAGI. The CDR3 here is CASSLDNRYNEQFF. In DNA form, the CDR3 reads TGTGCCAGCAGTCTAGATAACCGCTACAATGAGCAGTTCTTC.

The chain's CDR3 is CASSQNRGYTF. CDR3 DNA: TGCGCCAGCAGTCAAAACAGGGGCTACACCTTC. The chain combines TRBV23-1 with TRBJ1-2, with D possibly TRBD1 on 5 matching bases. TRBV23-1 is recorded as an ORF, its role being uncertain. Trimming pared 2 bases from V and 8 bases from J, leaving 6 bases between. This CDR3 has 11 amino acids.

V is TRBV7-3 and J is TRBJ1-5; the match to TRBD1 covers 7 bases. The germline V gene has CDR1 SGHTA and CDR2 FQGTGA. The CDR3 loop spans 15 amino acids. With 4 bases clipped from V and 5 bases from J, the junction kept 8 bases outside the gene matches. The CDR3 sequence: CASSSRQGQDQPQHF. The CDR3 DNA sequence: TGTGCCAGCAGCTCCAGACAGGGCCAGGATCAGCCCCAGCATTTT.

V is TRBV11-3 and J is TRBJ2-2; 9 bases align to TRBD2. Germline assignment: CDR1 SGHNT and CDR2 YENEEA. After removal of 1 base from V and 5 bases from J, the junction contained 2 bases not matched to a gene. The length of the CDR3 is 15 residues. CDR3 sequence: CASSLASGATGELFF. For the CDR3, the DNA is TGTGCCAGCAGCTTAGCTAGCGGGGCAACCGGGGAGCTGTTTTTT.

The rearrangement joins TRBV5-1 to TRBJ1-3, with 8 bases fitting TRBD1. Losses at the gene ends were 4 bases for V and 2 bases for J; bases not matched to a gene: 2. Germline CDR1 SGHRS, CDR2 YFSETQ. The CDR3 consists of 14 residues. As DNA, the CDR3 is TGCGCCAGCAGCCAGACAGGGGCTGGAAACACCATATATTTT. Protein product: CASSQTGAGNTIYF.

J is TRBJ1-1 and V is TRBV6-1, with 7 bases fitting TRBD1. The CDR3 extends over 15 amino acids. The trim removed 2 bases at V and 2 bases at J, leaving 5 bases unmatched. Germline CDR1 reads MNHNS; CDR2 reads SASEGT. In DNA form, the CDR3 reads TGTGCCAGCAGTGAAAGAGGAGGGGGCAACACTGAAGCTTTCTTT. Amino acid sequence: CASSERGGGNTEAFF.

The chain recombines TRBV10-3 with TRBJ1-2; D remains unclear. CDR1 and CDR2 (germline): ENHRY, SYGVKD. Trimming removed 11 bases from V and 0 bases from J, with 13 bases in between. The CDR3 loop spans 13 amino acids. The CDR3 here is CASGLGANYGYTF. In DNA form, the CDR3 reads TGTGCCTCCGGACTCGGGGCTAACTATGGCTACACCTTC.